This T cell receptor beta chain was captured by sequencing in a study of T cells after posttransplantation cyclophosphamide. Germline-derived CDR1 and CDR2 are LNHDA and SQIVND (reference sequence). The CDR3 contains 15 residues. The ends were cut back, 8 bases at V and 0 bases at J, with 14 bases in the middle. Busulfan-fludarabine conditioning, marrow transplant, and cyclophosphamide on days +3 and +4 were administered. This clone was seen many times. The target antigen is unknown. Assay used: immunoSEQ multiplex PCR; TCRdb lists only in-frame clones, some missing. The counts give approximately 4,100 clones, none of them seen only once; 10% to 15% is held by the top ten. Study conclusions and caveats: Later post-transplant blood repertoires were often dominated by donor CD8+ memory clones.

This receptor was obtained from a female patient aged 18 to 30 who received an allogeneic stem cell transplant from an unrelated donor, was CMV-positive, and had acute GVHD only. Some T cells may be supplied by the graft donor. The source material was PBMCs, sampled after allogeneic stem cell transplant with posttransplant cyclophosphamide. The J gene is TRBJ1-5, the V gene TRBV19, with D possibly being TRBD1 (5 bases). CDR3 coding DNA: TGTGCCAGTTTTGGCCAGGGCTATAGCAATCAGCCCCAGCATTTT. This translates into CASFGQGYSNQPQHF.